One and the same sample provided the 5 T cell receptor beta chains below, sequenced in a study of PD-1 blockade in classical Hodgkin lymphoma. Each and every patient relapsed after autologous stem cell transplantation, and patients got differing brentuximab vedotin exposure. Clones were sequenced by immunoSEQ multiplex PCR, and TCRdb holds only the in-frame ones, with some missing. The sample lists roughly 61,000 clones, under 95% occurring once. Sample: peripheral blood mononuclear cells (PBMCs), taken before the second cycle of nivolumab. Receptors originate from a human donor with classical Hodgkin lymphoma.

CDR3 region: CASSAPPTRGLGQGEQYF. The CDR3, as DNA: TGTGCCAGCAGCGCCCCCCCGACGAGAGGGCTTGGCCAAGGGGAGCAGTACTTC. V gene TRBV9 combines with J gene TRBJ2-7; possible D gene TRBD2, 5 bases. This CDR3 is built from 18 residues. Germline CDR1 reads SGDLS; CDR2 reads YYNGEE. The V gene lost 3 bases and the J gene lost 7 bases, with 29 bases spanning the gap.

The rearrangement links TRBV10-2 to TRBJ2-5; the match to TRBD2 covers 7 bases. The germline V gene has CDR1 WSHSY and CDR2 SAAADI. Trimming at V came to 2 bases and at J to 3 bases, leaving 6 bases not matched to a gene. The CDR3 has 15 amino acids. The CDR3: CASSEPTSSKETQYF. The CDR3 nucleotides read TGCGCCAGCAGTGAGCCGACTAGCTCCAAAGAGACCCAGTACTTC.

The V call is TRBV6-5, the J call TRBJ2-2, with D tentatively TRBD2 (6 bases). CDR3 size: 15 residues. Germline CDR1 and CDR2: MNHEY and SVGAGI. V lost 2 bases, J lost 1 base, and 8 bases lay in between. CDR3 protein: CASSYRGLNTGELFF. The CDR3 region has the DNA TGTGCCAGCAGTTACCGGGGGTTGAACACCGGGGAGCTGTTTTTT.

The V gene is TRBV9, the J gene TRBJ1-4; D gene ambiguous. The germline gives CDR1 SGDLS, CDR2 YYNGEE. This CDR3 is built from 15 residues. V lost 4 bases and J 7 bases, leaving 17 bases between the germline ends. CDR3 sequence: CASSFRGHEGEKLFF. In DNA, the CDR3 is TGTGCCAGCAGCTTTCGAGGCCATGAGGGTGAAAAACTGTTTTTT.

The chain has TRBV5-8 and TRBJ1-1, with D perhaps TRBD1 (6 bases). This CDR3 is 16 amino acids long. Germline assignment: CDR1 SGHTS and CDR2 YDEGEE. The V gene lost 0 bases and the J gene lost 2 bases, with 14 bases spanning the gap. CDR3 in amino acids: CASSLAIRGINTEAFF. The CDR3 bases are TGTGCCAGCAGCTTGGCCATAAGGGGGATTAACACTGAAGCTTTCTTT.